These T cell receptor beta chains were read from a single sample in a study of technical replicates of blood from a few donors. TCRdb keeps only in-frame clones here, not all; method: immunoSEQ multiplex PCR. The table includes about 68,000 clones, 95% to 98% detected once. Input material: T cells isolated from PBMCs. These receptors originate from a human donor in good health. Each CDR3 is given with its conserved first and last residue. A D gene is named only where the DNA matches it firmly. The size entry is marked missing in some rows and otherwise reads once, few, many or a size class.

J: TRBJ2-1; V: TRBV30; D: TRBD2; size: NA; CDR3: CASSKGLDANEQFF; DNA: TGTGCCTCCAGCAAGGGACTAGATGCCAATGAGCAGTTCTTC
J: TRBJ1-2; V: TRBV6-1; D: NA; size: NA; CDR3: CASFLPETYGYTF; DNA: TGTGCCAGCTTCCTCCCCGAAACTTACGGCTACACCTTC
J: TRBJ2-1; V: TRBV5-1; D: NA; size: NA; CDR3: CASSLQTYFGDEQFF; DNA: TGCGCCAGCAGCTTGCAGACTTATTTCGGGGATGAGCAGTTCTTC
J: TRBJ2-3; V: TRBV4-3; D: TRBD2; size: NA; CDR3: CASSQEWGGNTDTQYF; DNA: TGCGCCAGCAGCCAAGAGTGGGGGGGTAATACAGATACGCAGTATTTT
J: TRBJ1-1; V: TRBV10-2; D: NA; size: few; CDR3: CASSRQAEAFF; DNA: TGCGCCAGCAGCAGACAGGCCGAAGCTTTCTTT
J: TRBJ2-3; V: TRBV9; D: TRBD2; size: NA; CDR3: CASSDYSGSTDTQYF; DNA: TGTGCCAGCAGCGATTATAGCGGGAGCACAGATACGCAGTATTTT
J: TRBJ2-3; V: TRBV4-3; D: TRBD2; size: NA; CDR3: CASSQGILAGGISDTQYF; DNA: TGCGCCAGCAGCCAAGGGATACTAGCGGGAGGAATTTCGGATACGCAGTATTTT
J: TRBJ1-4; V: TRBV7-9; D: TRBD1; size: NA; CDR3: CASSFADREFNEKLFF; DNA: TGTGCCAGCAGCTTTGCTGACAGGGAATTCAATGAAAAACTGTTTTTT
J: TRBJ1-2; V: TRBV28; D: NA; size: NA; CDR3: CASRIPGDLGYTF; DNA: TGTGCCAGCAGAATCCCAGGGGACCTTGGCTACACCTTC
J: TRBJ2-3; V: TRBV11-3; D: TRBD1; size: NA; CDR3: CASSPGQGTDTQYF; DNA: TGTGCCAGCAGCCCCGGACAGGGGACAGATACGCAGTATTTT
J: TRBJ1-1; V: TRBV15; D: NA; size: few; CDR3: CATSRDSGGNTEAFF; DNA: TGTGCCACCAGCAGAGATTCGGGAGGGAACACTGAAGCTTTCTTT
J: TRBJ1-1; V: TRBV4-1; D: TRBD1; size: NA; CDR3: CASSETGRNTEAFF; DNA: TGCGCCAGCAGCGAGACAGGGCGGAACACTGAAGCTTTCTTT
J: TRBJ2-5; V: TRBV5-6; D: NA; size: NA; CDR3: CASSSLQGQETQYF; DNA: TGTGCCAGCAGCTCTCTACAGGGACAAGAGACCCAGTACTTC
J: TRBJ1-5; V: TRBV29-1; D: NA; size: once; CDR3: CSVAMAAGQPQHF; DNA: TGCAGCGTTGCGATGGCCGCGGGTCAGCCCCAGCATTTT
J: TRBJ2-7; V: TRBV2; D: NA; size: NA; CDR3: CASSEALPTGQLSYEQYF; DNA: TGTGCCAGCAGTGAAGCGCTTCCCACCGGACAGCTATCCTACGAGCAGTACTTC
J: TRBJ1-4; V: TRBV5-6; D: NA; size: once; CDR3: CASRETSATNEKLFF; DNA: TGTGCCAGCAGAGAGACTTCCGCAACTAATGAAAAACTGTTTTTT
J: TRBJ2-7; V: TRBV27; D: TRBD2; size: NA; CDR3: CASSLNPGLAGGYEQYF; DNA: TGTGCCAGCAGTTTGAATCCGGGACTAGCGGGAGGCTACGAGCAGTACTTC
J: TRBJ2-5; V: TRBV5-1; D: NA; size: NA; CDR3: CASSWEKETQYF; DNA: TGCGCCAGCAGTTGGGAGAAAGAGACCCAGTACTTC
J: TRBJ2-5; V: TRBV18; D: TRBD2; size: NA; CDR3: CASSPGTSQETQYF; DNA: TGTGCCAGCTCACCTGGGACTAGCCAAGAGACCCAGTACTTC
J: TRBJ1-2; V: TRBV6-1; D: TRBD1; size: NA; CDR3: CASSEGRGLGGYTF; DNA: TGTGCCAGCAGTGAAGGCAGGGGGCTGGGAGGCTACACCTTC
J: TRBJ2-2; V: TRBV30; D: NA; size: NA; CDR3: CAWSVPVDTGELFF; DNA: TGTGCCTGGAGTGTACCGGTGGACACCGGGGAGCTGTTTTTT
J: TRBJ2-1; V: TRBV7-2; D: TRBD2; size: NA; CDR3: CASSLLSGRASYNEQFF; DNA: TGTGCCAGCAGCTTATTGAGCGGGAGGGCCTCCTACAATGAGCAGTTCTTC
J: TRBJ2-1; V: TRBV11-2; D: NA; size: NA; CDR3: CASTPLGDNEQFF; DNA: TGTGCCAGCACACCCCTCGGGGACAATGAGCAGTTCTTC
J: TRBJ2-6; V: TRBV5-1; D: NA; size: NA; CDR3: CASSSGVASGANVLTF; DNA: TGCGCCAGCAGCTCCGGGGTTGCCTCTGGGGCCAACGTCCTGACTTTC
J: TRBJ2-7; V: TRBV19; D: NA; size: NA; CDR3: CASSIGGREQYF; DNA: TGTGCCAGTAGTATCGGCGGGCGGGAGCAGTACTTC
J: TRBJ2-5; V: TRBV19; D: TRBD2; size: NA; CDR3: CASSTGTSGRRETQYF; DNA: TGTGCCAGTAGTACCGGGACTAGCGGGAGGCGGGAGACCCAGTACTTC
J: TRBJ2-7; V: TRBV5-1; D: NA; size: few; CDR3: CASSLGQPLYEQYF; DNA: TGCGCCAGCAGCTTGGGACAGCCCCTGTACGAGCAGTACTTC